These 32 T cell receptor beta chains originate from one sample sequenced in a study of T-cell memory formation after mild COVID-19. TCRdb called the 5' RACE reads again in MiXCR, with one record for every CDR3 protein. The sample holds just under 350,000 distinct CDR3 sequences, 10% to 15% seen once. The sequenced sample consisted of PBMCs or a T cell subset sorted from them (not recorded which). These receptors originate from a young man who had mild COVID-19 (a few samples of this study predate the infection). Cell type and time point are not known.

This clonotype has a count of ten or more. CDR3 nucleotide sequence: TGTGCCAGCAGGATTCCCGGGACAGGGGTCACCGGGGAGCTGTTTTTT. This translates into CASRIPGTGVTGELFF. This chain connects TRBV7-8 to TRBJ2-2, with 10 bases identical to TRBD1. Germline CDR1 and CDR2: SGHVS and FQNEAQ. The V gene end was trimmed by 6 bases and the J gene end by 4 bases; junction bases not matched to a gene: 8. This CDR3 comprises 16 residues.

This sequence joins TRBV2 and TRBJ2-3; D is possibly TRBD2 (6 bases). V was cut by 3 bases and J by 4 bases, with 11 bases left in between. Germline CDR1 SNHLY, CDR2 FYNNEI. The CDR3 is made up of 14 amino acids. The CDR3 loop reads CASSESWRADTQYF. The CDR3 DNA reads TGTGCCAGCAGTGAGTCGTGGAGGGCAGATACGCAGTATTTT.

The chain recombines TRBV20-1 with TRBJ2-7, with TRBD2 matching over 7 bases. CDR3 length equals 12 residues. The trim removed 3 bases at V and 3 bases at J, leaving 2 bases unmatched. The germline CDR1 and CDR2 sequences are DFQATT and SNEGSKA (reference sequence). For the CDR3, the DNA is TGCAGTGCTAGTTCGGGGGGCTACGAGCAGTACGTC. Residues: CSASSGGYEQYV.

For the CDR3, the DNA is TGTGCCAGCAGCACACCGGGACAGGGCCTGAATGAGCAGTTCTTC. Translated: CASSTPGQGLNEQFF. The chain carries TRBV11-2 and TRBJ2-1, with TRBD1 matching over 9 bases. The CDR3 totals 15 residues. Germline V CDR1 and CDR2: SGHAT, FQNNGV. V shed 5 bases, J shed 7 bases, and the junction held 9 bases outside the gene matches. Filled out from reference TRBV11-2 and TRBJ2-1, the complete variable domain reads EAGVAQSPRYKIIEKRQSVAFWCNPISGHATLYWYQQILGQGPKLLIQFQNNGVVDDSQLPKDRFSAERLKGVDSTLKIQPAKLEDSAVYLCASSTPGQGLNEQFFGPGTRLTVL.

This clonotype was seen only a few times. This chain's CDR3 is CASSGQGPGYTF. DNA for the CDR3: TGTGCCAGCAGTGGACAGGGGCCTGGCTACACCTTC. The rearrangement uses TRBV6-1 and TRBJ1-2, with 8 nucleotides matching TRBD1. Germline V gene sequence: CDR1 MNHNS, CDR2 SASEGT. J gave up 7 bases and V 4 bases, and 2 bases lay outside the gene matches. The CDR3 extends over 12 amino acids.

This clonotype came up a few times. V gene TRBV20-1 combines with J gene TRBJ2-7, with 7 bases identical to TRBD2. Germline trimming cut 0 bases from V and 6 bases from J; bases unmatched to any gene: 14. In germline, CDR1 is DFQATT, CDR2 SNEGSKA (reference sequence). CDR3 size: 16 residues. In DNA form, the CDR3 reads TGCAGTGCTAGAGACGTAGACAGCGGGACTTGGTCCGAGCAGTACTTC. The encoded protein is CSARDVDSGTWSEQYF.

The chain uses TRBV7-2 and TRBJ2-5, with 8 positions matching TRBD1. Trimming removed 3 bases from V and 4 bases from J; junction bases left unmatched: 1. Germline assignment: CDR1 SGHTA and CDR2 FQGNSA. CDR3 length: 13 amino acids. CDR3 nucleotides: TGTGCCAGCAGCTTCCAGGGGGCAGAGACCCAGTACTTC. Translation gives CASSFQGAETQYF.

This clonotype was seen repeatedly, ten times or more. CDR3 in amino acids: CATSDLKRGGQETQYF. The CDR3 DNA follows: TGTGCCACCAGTGATTTGAAGCGGGGGGGCCAAGAGACCCAGTACTTC. The rearrangement links TRBV24-1 to TRBJ2-5, with 10 bases fitting TRBD2. V lost 0 bases to trimming and J lost 1 base; unmatched junction nucleotides: 1. The germline V gene encodes CDR1 KGHDR and CDR2 SFDVKD. This CDR3 comprises 16 residues.

This clonotype was counted between two and nine times. J is TRBJ1-6 and V is TRBV18; D is undetermined. The germline CDR1 and CDR2 sequences are KGHSH and LQKENI. Trimming shortened V by 0 bases and J by 14 bases, and 14 bases separated the two germline ends. This CDR3 region has 14 residues. The CDR3 DNA sequence: TGTGCCAGCTCACCACCGGAGATGGGTCGGGCCCTCCACTTT. Protein product: CASSPPEMGRALHF.

This clonotype was counted at least ten times. The rearrangement joins TRBV11-2 to TRBJ2-3; 7 nucleotides align to TRBD2. Germline CDR1 is SGHAT and CDR2 is FQNNGV. The ends lost 3 bases at V and 2 bases at J; junction bases unmatched: 5. This CDR3 region has 15 residues. The CDR3 region is CASSLRGINTDTQYF. CDR3 in DNA: TGTGCCAGCAGCTTGCGGGGGATTAACACAGATACGCAGTATTTT. Full variable domain (missing parts from reference TRBV11-2 and TRBJ2-3): EAGVAQSPRYKIIEKRQSVAFWCNPISGHATLYWYQQILGQGPKLLIQFQNNGVVDDSQLPKDRFSAERLKGVDSTLKIQPAKLEDSAVYLCASSLRGINTDTQYFGPGTRLTVL.

The rearrangement links TRBV27 to TRBJ1-5, with D unclear. The ends were cut back, 2 bases at V and 4 bases at J, with 9 bases in the middle. CDR3 length equals 14 residues. Germline loops: CDR1 MNHEY, CDR2 SMNVEV (reference sequence). The CDR3: CASSLEAVNQPQHF. DNA for the CDR3: TGTGCCAGCAGTTTAGAGGCGGTGAATCAGCCCCAGCATTTT.

This clonotype was picked up many times. The chain carries TRBV6-2 or TRBV6-3 and TRBJ2-4, with D possibly matching TRBD2 (5 bases). There are 16 residues in the CDR3. V gave up 4 bases and J gave up 0 bases, with 13 bases separating them. Germline values: CDR1 MNHEY, CDR2 SVGEGT. The CDR3 DNA reads as TGTGCCAGCAGTTCCTGGACTGTACTAGCCAAAAACATTCAGTACTTC. This gives the protein CASSSWTVLAKNIQYF.

The chain is built from TRBV11-2 and TRBJ2-3; 11 bases are shared with TRBD2. V shed 3 bases and J 3 bases; nucleotides not matched to a gene: 5. This CDR3 region has 16 residues. CDR1 and CDR2 from the germline V gene are SGHAT and FQNNGV. The CDR3 protein is CASSFRLAGITDTQYF. For the CDR3, the DNA is TGTGCCAGCAGCTTTCGACTAGCGGGGATAACAGATACGCAGTATTTT.

In the case of this clonotype: Germline is not matched at one junction end, which may reflect a read error. This sequence joins TRBV6-5 and TRBJ1-1; D unresolved. The CDR3 totals 15 residues. Per the germline V gene, CDR1 is MNHEY and CDR2 is SVGAGI. DNA of the CDR3: TGTGCCAGCAGTTACTCGTCACAAATGAAAACTGAAGCTTTCTTT. This encodes CASSYSSQMKTEAFF.

This clonotype was observed a few times. The chain couples TRBV7-2 to TRBJ1-1, with 7 bases matching TRBD1. The CDR3 consists of 14 residues. V dropped 5 bases and J dropped 5; count of bases not matched to a gene: 8. In germline, CDR1 is SGHTA, CDR2 FQGNSA. CDR3 bases: TGTGCCAGCAGCCCAGCTACAGGGGTGACTGAAGCTTTCTTT. Protein: CASSPATGVTEAFF.

This clonotype was seen a few times. The chain couples TRBV7-9 to TRBJ1-2; no definite D call. CDR1 and CDR2 from the germline V gene are SEHNR and FQNEAQ (reference sequence). Trimming stripped 4 bases from V and 0 bases from J, with 12 bases between. There are 15 residues in the CDR3. Here the CDR3 reads CASSWSGEPNYGYTF. DNA of the CDR3: TGTGCCAGCAGCTGGTCCGGGGAGCCTAACTATGGCTACACCTTC.

The chain couples TRBV3-1 to TRBJ2-5; 7 nucleotides agree with TRBD1. The J segment lost 5 bases and the V segment lost 3 bases, leaving 0 bases of the junction unmatched. The CDR3 extends over 12 amino acids. Germline V gene lookup returns CDR1 LGHDT and CDR2 YNNKEL (reference sequence). As DNA, the CDR3 is TGTGCCAGCAGCCAGACAGGGGAGACCCAGTACTTC. It encodes CASSQTGETQYF.

The chain uses TRBV7-9 and TRBJ2-7; TRBD2 matches at 9 bases. Trimming at V came to 4 bases and at J to 6 bases, leaving 10 bases not matched to a gene. Germline V gene sequence: CDR1 SEHNR, CDR2 FQNEAQ (reference sequence). The CDR3 runs to 15 residues. As DNA, the CDR3 is TGTGCCAGCAGCTCCCCCCTTAGCGGGGGCGGCGAGCAGTACTTC. This sequence encodes CASSSPLSGGGEQYF.

This clonotype was counted ten times or more. V is TRBV20-1 and J is TRBJ1-1; D might be TRBD1 (6 bases). V shed 3 bases and J shed 0 bases, with 8 bases lying between them. Germline CDR1 reads DFQATT; CDR2 reads SNEGSKA (reference sequence). The CDR3 sequence is 13 residues long. The CDR3 loop reads CSARGDMNTEAFF. CDR3 in DNA: TGCAGTGCTAGGGGGGACATGAACACTGAAGCTTTCTTT.

The gene calls are TRBV4-3 and TRBJ2-1; 12 bases map to TRBD2. The V segment lost 4 bases and the J segment 8 bases; nucleotides outside the gene matches: 9. Germline V CDR1 and CDR2: LGHNA, YSLEER. The CDR3 spans 16 residues. The CDR3 reads CASSPLAGGRFDEQFF. CDR3 sequence (DNA): TGCGCCAGCAGCCCACTAGCGGGGGGCCGATTTGATGAGCAGTTCTTC.

In its sample, this clonotype was seen a few times. The rearrangement links TRBV20-1 to TRBJ1-1, with D possibly matching TRBD1 (5 bases). CDR3 length: 11 amino acids. Germline V lookup: CDR1 DFQATT, CDR2 SNEGSKA (reference sequence). Trimming cost V 1 base and J 10 bases, with 10 bases left between them. CDR3: CSARAAGGAFF. CDR3 nucleotides: TGCAGTGCTAGAGCGGCCGGGGGAGCTTTCTTT.

This CDR3 reads CASSTGVRSPLHF. In DNA form, the CDR3 reads TGTGCCAGCAGTACAGGGGTACGATCACCCCTCCACTTT. V is TRBV6-6 and J is TRBJ1-6, with 7 bases fitting TRBD1. Germline trimming cut 5 bases from V and 10 bases from J; bases unmatched to any gene: 5. From germline, CDR1 is MNHNY and CDR2 SVGAGI (reference sequence). There are 13 residues in the CDR3.

This chain uses TRBV12-3 or TRBV12-4 with TRBJ1-4; maybe TRBD1 (5 bases). This CDR3 has 14 residues. Deletions cut 5 bases from V and 10 bases from J, with 17 bases between. CDR3 in amino acids: CASSDFNGGGKLFF. The CDR3 coding sequence is TGTGCCAGCAGTGACTTCAACGGGGGGGGAAAACTGTTTTTT.

This clonotype showed up many times. Mismatch with germline at one junction end may stem from a read error. This chain uses TRBV7-2 with TRBJ2-5, with 7 bases identical to TRBD1. CDR3 size: 11 residues. CDR1 SGHTA and CDR2 FQGNSA come from the germline V gene. CDR3 nucleotide sequence: TGTGCCAGCAGCTGGAAGGACAGGCCCATCTTC. Its translation is CASSWKDRPIF. Looking up the rest from reference TRBV7-2 and TRBJ2-5 gives the full variable domain: GAGVSQSPSNKVTEKGKDVELRCDPISGHTALYWYRQSLGQGLEFLIYFQGNSAPDKSGLPSDRFSAERTGGSVSTLTIQRTQQEDSAVYLCASSWKDRPIFGPGTRLLVL.

There are a few counts of this clonotype. The V call is TRBV10-3, the J call TRBJ2-7, with no clear D. Trimming shortened V by 4 bases and J by 5 bases, and 12 bases separated the two germline ends. The CDR3 is 13 residues long. Germline V lookup: CDR1 ENHRY, CDR2 SYGVKD. CDR3 DNA: TGTGCCATCAGTGCCGCCGCTCCGGACGAGCAGTACTTC. Encoded protein: CAISAAAPDEQYF.

The chain is built from TRBV6-2 or TRBV6-3 and TRBJ1-5, with 12 bases identical to TRBD1. The CDR3 has 18 residues. The trim removed 0 bases at V and 7 bases at J, leaving 10 bases unmatched. Per the germline V gene, CDR1 is MNHEY and CDR2 is SVGEGT. This chain's CDR3 is CASSYSPGQGALGQPQHF. The CDR3 coding sequence is TGTGCCAGCAGTTACTCTCCGGGACAGGGGGCTCTAGGACAGCCCCAGCATTTT.

This clonotype was recorded at least ten times. This chain joins TRBV6-2 or TRBV6-3 and TRBJ2-3, with D hard to call. The length of the CDR3 is 14 residues. Between the trimmed V and J ends, which lost 3 bases and 1 base, there was a span of 8 bases. Per germline, CDR1 MNHEY and CDR2 SVGEGT. In DNA, the CDR3 is TGTGCCAGCAGTTATCTTCCGGGCACAGATACGCAGTATTTT. This gives the protein CASSYLPGTDTQYF.

This sequence joins TRBV12-3 or TRBV12-4 and TRBJ1-5, with D uncertain. This CDR3 contains 13 residues. Deletions cut 6 bases from V and 1 base from J, with 7 bases between. CDR3 loop: CASRKGSNQPQHF. The CDR3 region has the DNA TGTGCCAGCAGGAAGGGCAGCAATCAGCCCCAGCATTTT.

V is TRBV7-8 and J is TRBJ2-3, with 9 bases fitting TRBD2. The CDR3 covers 16 residues. The V segment lost 1 base and the J segment 2 bases; nucleotides outside the gene matches: 4. CDR1 is SGHVS and CDR2 is FQNEAQ in the germline V gene. In nucleotides, the CDR3 is TGTGCCAGCAGCTTAGGTGTAGCGGGGGCCACAGATACGCAGTATTTT. Translating gives CASSLGVAGATDTQYF. Filled out from reference TRBV7-8 and TRBJ2-3, the complete variable domain reads GAGVSQSPRYKVAKRGQDVALRCDPISGHVSLFWYQQALGQGPEFLTYFQNEAQLDKSGLPSDRFFAERPEGSVSTLKIQRTQQEDSAVYLCASSLGVAGATDTQYFGPGTRLTVL.

The V gene is TRBV10-3, the J gene TRBJ1-4; no definite D call. V was pared by 3 bases and J by 0 bases, with 11 bases between. This CDR3 comprises 16 residues. The germline V gene has CDR1 ENHRY and CDR2 SYGVKD. The CDR3 loop is CAISETQDTTNEKLFF. The CDR3 DNA is TGTGCCATCAGTGAAACCCAGGATACAACTAATGAAAAACTGTTTTTT.

J is TRBJ2-3 and V is TRBV21-1. TRBV21-1 is designated a pseudogene. The CDR3 runs 15 residues. CDR3 DNA: TGTGCCAGCAGTTACAGAATGGGATCCACAGATACGCAGTATTTT. Its protein product is CASSYRMGSTDTQYF.

This chain connects TRBV5-1 to TRBJ2-5; D assignment may be TRBD1 or TRBD2 (6 bases each). The CDR3 is 16 residues long. V was trimmed by 4 bases and J by 5 bases, leaving 21 bases between them. CDR1 is SGHRS and CDR2 is YFSETQ in the germline V gene. CDR3 loop: CASSGGHETGVETQYF. In nucleotides, the CDR3 is TGCGCCAGCAGCGGGGGACACGAGACGGGGGTTGAGACCCAGTACTTC. Drawing the rest from reference TRBV5-1 and TRBJ2-5, the complete variable domain is KAGVTQTPRYLIKTRGQQVTLSCSPISGHRSVSWYQQTPGQGLQFLFEYFSETQRNKGNFPGRFSGRQFSNSRSEMNVSTLELGDSALYLCASSGGHETGVETQYFGPGTRLLVL.